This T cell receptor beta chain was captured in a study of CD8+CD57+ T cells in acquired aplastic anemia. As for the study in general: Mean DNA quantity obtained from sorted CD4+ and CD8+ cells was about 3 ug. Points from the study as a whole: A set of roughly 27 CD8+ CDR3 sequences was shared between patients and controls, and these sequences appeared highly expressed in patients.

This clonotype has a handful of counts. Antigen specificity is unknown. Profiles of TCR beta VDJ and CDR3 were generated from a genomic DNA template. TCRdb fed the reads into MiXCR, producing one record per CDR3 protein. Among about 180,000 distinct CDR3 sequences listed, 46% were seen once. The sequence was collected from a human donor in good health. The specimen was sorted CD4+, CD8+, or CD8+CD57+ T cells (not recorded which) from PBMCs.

The CDR3 nucleotides read TGTGCCAGCAGTCCAGGGACGTCTAACTATGGCTACACCTTC. Its translation: CASSPGTSNYGYTF. The V call is TRBV2, the J call TRBJ1-2; TRBD1 might be the D (5 bases). The CDR3 has 14 residues. Germline lookup yields CDR1 SNHLY and CDR2 FYNNEI. Trimming left V 5 bases short and J 0 bases short, with 10 bases between.